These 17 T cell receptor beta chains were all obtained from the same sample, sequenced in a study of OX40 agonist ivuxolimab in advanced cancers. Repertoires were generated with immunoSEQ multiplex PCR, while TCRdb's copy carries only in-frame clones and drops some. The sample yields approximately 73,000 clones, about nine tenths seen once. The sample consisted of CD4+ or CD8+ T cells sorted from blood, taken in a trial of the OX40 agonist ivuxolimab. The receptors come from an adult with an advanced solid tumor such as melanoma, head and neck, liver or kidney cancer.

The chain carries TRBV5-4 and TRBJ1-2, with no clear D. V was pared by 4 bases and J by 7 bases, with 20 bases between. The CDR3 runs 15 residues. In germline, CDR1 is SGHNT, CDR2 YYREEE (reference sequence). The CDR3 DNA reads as TGTGCCAGCAGCCAAGGTGGCCCGGGTTTGATTGGCTACACCTTC. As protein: CASSQGGPGLIGYTF.

Here the CDR3 DNA reads TGCAGCGTTGATGGGCAGCAAGAGACCCAGTACTTC. Its protein is CSVDGQQETQYF. V and J are TRBV29-1 and TRBJ2-5; D gene unclear. V was shortened by 3 bases and J by 2 bases, with 7 bases between the two germline ends. The CDR3 sequence is 12 residues long. Germline assignment: CDR1 SQVTM and CDR2 ANQGSEA.

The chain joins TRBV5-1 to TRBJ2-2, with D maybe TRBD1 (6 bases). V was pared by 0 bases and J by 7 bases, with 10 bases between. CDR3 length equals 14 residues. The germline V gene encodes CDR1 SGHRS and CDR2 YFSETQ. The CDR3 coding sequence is TGCGCCAGCAGCTTGGTACAGGGTGTCGGGGAGCTGTTTTTT. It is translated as CASSLVQGVGELFF. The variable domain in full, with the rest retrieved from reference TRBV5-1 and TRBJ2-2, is KAGVTQTPRYLIKTRGQQVTLSCSPISGHRSVSWYQQTPGQGLQFLFEYFSETQRNKGNFPGRFSGRQFSNSRSEMNVSTLELGDSALYLCASSLVQGVGELFFGEGSRLTVL.

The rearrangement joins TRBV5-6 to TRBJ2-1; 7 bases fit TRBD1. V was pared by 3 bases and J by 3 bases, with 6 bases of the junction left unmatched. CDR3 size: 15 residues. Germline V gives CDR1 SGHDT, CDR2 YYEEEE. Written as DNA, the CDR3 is TGTGCCAGCAGCTCCACAGGGGTGGACTACAATGAGCAGTTCTTC. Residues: CASSSTGVDYNEQFF.

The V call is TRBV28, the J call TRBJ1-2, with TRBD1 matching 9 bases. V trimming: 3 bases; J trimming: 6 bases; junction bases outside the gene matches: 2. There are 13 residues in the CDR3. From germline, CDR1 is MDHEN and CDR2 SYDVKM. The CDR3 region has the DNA TGTGCCAGCAGTTTTAGGGACAGGGATGGCTACACCTTC. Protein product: CASSFRDRDGYTF.

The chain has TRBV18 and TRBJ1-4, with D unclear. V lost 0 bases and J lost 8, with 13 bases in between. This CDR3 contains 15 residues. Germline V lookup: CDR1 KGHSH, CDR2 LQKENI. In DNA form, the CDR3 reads TGTGCCAGCTCACCACCGGGCAGGCCTTGGGAAAAACTGTTTTTT. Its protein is CASSPPGRPWEKLFF.

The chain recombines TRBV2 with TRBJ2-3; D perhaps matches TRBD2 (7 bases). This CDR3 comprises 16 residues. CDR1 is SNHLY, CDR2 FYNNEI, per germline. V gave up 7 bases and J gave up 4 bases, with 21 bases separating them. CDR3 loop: CASTPGGGLGADTQYF. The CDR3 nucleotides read TGTGCCAGCACCCCCGGCGGGGGCCTGGGGGCAGATACGCAGTATTTT.

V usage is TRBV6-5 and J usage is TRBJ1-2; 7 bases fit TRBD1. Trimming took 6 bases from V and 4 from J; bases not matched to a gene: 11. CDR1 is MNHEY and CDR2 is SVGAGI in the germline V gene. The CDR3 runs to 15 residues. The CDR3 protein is CASRHRGGAGYGYTF. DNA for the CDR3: TGTGCCAGCAGGCACCGAGGGGGCGCGGGCTATGGCTACACCTTC.

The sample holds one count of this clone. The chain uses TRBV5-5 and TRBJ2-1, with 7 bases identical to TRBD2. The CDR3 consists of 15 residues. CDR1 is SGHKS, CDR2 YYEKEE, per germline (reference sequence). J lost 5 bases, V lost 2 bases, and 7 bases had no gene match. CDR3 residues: CASSFGAGPNNEQFF. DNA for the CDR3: TGTGCCAGCAGCTTCGGAGCGGGGCCCAACAATGAGCAGTTCTTC.

This CDR3 is CASSWDRSYEQYF. CDR3 sequence (DNA): TGTGCCAGCAGCTGGGACCGTTCCTACGAGCAGTACTTC. J is TRBJ2-7 and V is TRBV7-8; D assignment may be TRBD1 or TRBD2 (5 bases each). Germline V gene lookup returns CDR1 SGHVS and CDR2 FQNEAQ. The ends were cut back, 4 bases at V and 1 base at J, with 8 bases in the middle. The CDR3 extends over 13 amino acids.

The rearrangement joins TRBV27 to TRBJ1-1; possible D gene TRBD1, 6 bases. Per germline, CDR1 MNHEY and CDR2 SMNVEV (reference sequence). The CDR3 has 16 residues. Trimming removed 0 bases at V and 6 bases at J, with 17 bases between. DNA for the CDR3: TGTGCCAGCAGTTTATCGATGACAGGATCAGGCGCTGAAGCTTTCTTT. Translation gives CASSLSMTGSGAEAFF.

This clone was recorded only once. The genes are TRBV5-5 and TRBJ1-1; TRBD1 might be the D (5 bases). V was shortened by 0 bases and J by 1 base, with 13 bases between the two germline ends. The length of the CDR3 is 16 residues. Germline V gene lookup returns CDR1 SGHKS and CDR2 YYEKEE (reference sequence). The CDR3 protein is CASSLGRGTGNTEAFF. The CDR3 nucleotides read TGTGCCAGCAGCTTGGGCCGTGGGACGGGGAACACTGAAGCTTTCTTT.

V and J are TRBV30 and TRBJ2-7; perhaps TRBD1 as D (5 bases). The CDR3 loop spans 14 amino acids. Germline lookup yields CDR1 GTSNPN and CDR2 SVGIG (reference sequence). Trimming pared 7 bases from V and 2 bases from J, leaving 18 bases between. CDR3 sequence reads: CASAFTQGTYEQYF. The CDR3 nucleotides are TGTGCCTCCGCGTTTACGCAGGGAACCTACGAGCAGTACTTC.

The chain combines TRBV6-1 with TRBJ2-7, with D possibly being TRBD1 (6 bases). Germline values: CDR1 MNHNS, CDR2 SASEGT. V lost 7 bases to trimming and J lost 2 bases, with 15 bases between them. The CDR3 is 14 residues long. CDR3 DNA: TGTGCCAGCATCTCAGGGGATCAAACCTACGAGCAGTACTTC. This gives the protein CASISGDQTYEQYF.

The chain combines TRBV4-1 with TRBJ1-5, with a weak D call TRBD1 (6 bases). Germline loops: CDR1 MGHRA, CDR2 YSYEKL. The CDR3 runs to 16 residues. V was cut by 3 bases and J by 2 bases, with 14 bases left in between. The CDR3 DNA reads TGCGCCAGCAGCCATCCCAGGGGTGGCGGCAATCAGCCCCAGCATTTT. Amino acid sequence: CASSHPRGGGNQPQHF.

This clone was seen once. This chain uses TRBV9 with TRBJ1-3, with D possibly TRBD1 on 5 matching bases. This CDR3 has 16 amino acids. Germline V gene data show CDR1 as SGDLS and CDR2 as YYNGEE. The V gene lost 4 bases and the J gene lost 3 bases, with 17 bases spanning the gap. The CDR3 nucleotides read TGTGCCAGCAGCCCCGCACGGGGGAGATATGGAAACACCATATATTTT. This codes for CASSPARGRYGNTIYF.

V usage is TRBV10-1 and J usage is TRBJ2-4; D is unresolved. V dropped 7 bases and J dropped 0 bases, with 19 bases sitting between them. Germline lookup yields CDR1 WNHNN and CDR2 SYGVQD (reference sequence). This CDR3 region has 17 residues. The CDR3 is CASTRPNVHLAKNIQYF. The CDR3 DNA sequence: TGCGCCAGCACACGTCCTAATGTTCATCTAGCCAAAAACATTCAGTACTTC.